Shown below are 27 T cell receptor beta chains from a single sample sequenced in a study of blood T cell repertoires in COVID-19. Using immunoSEQ multiplex PCR, the repertoire was profiled, and TCRdb retains in-frame clones only, with some absent. The data hold about 36,000 clones, with 74% observed a single time. Sequenced sample: peripheral blood. These receptors were obtained from a man aged 70-80 years with COVID-19, enrolled during active disease.

The V call is TRBV7-9, the J call TRBJ2-1; D possibly corresponds to TRBD2 (5 bases). Germline V CDR1 and CDR2: SEHNR, FQNEAQ (reference sequence). V was pared by 0 bases and J by 3 bases, with 15 bases between. This CDR3 spans 17 amino acids. CDR3 DNA: TGTGCCAGCAGCTTAGCGAACGGCGGGTGGAACTACAATGAGCAGTTCTTC. Translation: CASSLANGGWNYNEQFF. Filled out from reference TRBV7-9 and TRBJ2-1, the complete variable domain reads DTGVSQNPRHKITKRGQNVTFRCDPISEHNRLYWYRQTLGQGPEFLTYFQNEAQLEKSRLLSDRFSAERPKGSFSTLEIQRTEQGDSAMYLCASSLANGGWNYNEQFFGPGTRLTVL.

In this sample, this clone turned up a few times. V gene TRBV7-9 combines with J gene TRBJ1-5, with D possibly TRBD1 on 5 matching bases. Germline V gives CDR1 SEHNR, CDR2 FQNEAQ (reference sequence). V shed 5 bases and J shed 5 bases, with 13 bases lying between them. CDR3 length: 14 amino acids. This chain's CDR3 is CASSPTGPHQPQHF. The CDR3 DNA reads as TGTGCCAGCAGCCCTACAGGCCCCCATCAGCCCCAGCATTTT.

V usage is TRBV10-2 and J usage is TRBJ2-7; 12 bases map to TRBD2. After removal of 2 bases from V and 2 bases from J, the junction contained 4 bases not matched to a gene. The V gene's germline CDR1 is WSHSY and CDR2 SAAADI. The CDR3 runs 16 residues. The chain's CDR3 is CASSEPRLAGAYEQYF. The CDR3 DNA follows: TGCGCCAGCAGTGAGCCCCGACTAGCGGGAGCCTACGAGCAGTACTTC.

The V gene is TRBV18, the J gene TRBJ1-3, with 7 bases lining up with TRBD1. Trimming took 5 bases from V and 2 from J; bases not matched to a gene: 6. CDR3 length equals 15 residues. The germline gives CDR1 KGHSH, CDR2 LQKENI. CDR3 amino acids: CASSKAGGAGNTIYF. DNA of the CDR3: TGTGCCAGCTCAAAGGCAGGGGGAGCTGGAAACACCATATATTTT.

The J gene is TRBJ1-2, the V gene TRBV7-9; the match to TRBD1 covers 9 bases. CDR1 and CDR2 (germline): SEHNR, FQNEAQ (reference sequence). V shed 1 base and J 7 bases; nucleotides not matched to a gene: 4. The CDR3 covers 14 residues. The DNA of the CDR3 is TGTGCCAGCAGCTTAGAGGGGACAGGGATTGGCTACACCTTC. Protein sequence: CASSLEGTGIGYTF.

The CDR3 spells CASRGTGIHTGELFF. For the CDR3, the DNA is TGTGCCAGCAGGGGAACAGGGATTCACACCGGGGAGCTGTTTTTT. The rearrangement links TRBV6-5 to TRBJ2-2; D perhaps matches TRBD1 (6 bases). With 6 bases removed from V and 3 bases from J, the gap between germline ends came to 14 bases. The CDR3 is made up of 15 amino acids. The germline gives CDR1 MNHEY, CDR2 SVGAGI.

This chain joins TRBV18 and TRBJ2-4; TRBD1 might be the D (5 bases). Germline V gene data show CDR1 as KGHSH and CDR2 as LQKENI. CDR3 length: 13 residues. V was pared by 3 bases and J by 8 bases, with 11 bases between. This chain's CDR3 is CASSPGTRDIQYF. CDR3 coding DNA: TGTGCCAGCTCACCTGGCACCAGGGACATTCAGTACTTC.

The chain is built from TRBV27 and TRBJ1-1; perhaps TRBD1 as D (6 bases). Trimming removed 2 bases at V and 2 bases at J, with 9 bases between. Germline CDR1 reads MNHEY; CDR2 reads SMNVEV (reference sequence). CDR3 length: 14 residues. CDR3 loop: CASSLGTPNTEAFF. The CDR3 DNA reads TGTGCCAGCAGTTTAGGGACACCCAACACTGAAGCTTTCTTT.

This clone was seen more than once but under ten times. The V gene is TRBV28, the J gene TRBJ1-3, with D perhaps TRBD1 (5 bases). The CDR3 runs 14 residues. Germline lookup yields CDR1 MDHEN and CDR2 SYDVKM. Trimming left V 8 bases short and J 3 bases short, with 14 bases between. CDR3 DNA: TGTGCCAGCGCAGGGTGGGCTCATGGAAACACCATATATTTT. It encodes CASAGWAHGNTIYF.

V usage is TRBV4-3 and J usage is TRBJ1-5, with 11 positions matching TRBD1. Germline lookup yields CDR1 LGHNA and CDR2 YSLEER. V was clipped by 0 bases and J by 7 bases; unmatched bases: 5. The CDR3 consists of 16 residues. The CDR3, as DNA: TGCGCCAGCAGCCAAGATTGGGACAGGGGGGGACAGCCCCAGCATTTT. Amino acids: CASSQDWDRGGQPQHF.

This clone has a single count. The gene calls are TRBV11-2 and TRBJ2-7; a weak D match, TRBD1 (6 bases). The germline CDR1 and CDR2 sequences are SGHAT and FQNNGV. Trimming cost V 1 base and J 0 bases, with 10 bases left between them. This CDR3 region has 15 residues. The CDR3 DNA reads as TGTGCCAGCAGCTTAGGCCGGACAGCCTCCTACGAGCAGTACTTC. Protein: CASSLGRTASYEQYF.

The chain links TRBV6-2 or TRBV6-3 to TRBJ2-3; D is unresolved. Trimming stripped 1 base from V and 9 bases from J, with 8 bases between. CDR1 and CDR2 from the germline V gene are MNHEY and SVGEGT. The CDR3 has 12 residues. As DNA, the CDR3 is TGTGCCAGCAGTTACTTCGAGGTCACGCAGTATTTT. This codes for CASSYFEVTQYF.

The chain is built from TRBV7-2 and TRBJ2-2; D is undetermined. The CDR3 covers 14 residues. Germline lookup yields CDR1 SGHTA and CDR2 FQGNSA. V was pared by 3 bases and J by 1 base, with 6 bases between. The CDR3: CASSFNWNTGELFF. CDR3 sequence (DNA): TGTGCCAGCAGCTTTAACTGGAACACCGGGGAGCTGTTTTTT. The full variable domain, completed using reference TRBV7-2 and TRBJ2-2, is GAGVSQSPSNKVTEKGKDVELRCDPISGHTALYWYRQSLGQGLEFLIYFQGNSAPDKSGLPSDRFSAERTGGSVSTLTIQRTQQEDSAVYLCASSFNWNTGELFFGEGSRLTVL.

This clone has only a few counts. The rearrangement joins TRBV25-1 to TRBJ1-2; D is perhaps TRBD1 (5 bases). Germline V gene lookup returns CDR1 MGHDK and CDR2 SYGVNS. Trimming stripped 3 bases from V and 6 bases from J, with 20 bases between. CDR3 length: 16 amino acids. CDR3 nucleotide sequence: TGTGCCAGCAGTGACTCCCCCCAGGTAGGGGATAATGGCTACACCTTC. Translated: CASSDSPQVGDNGYTF.

J is TRBJ2-7 and V is TRBV10-1, with 7 nucleotides matching TRBD2. Germline lookup yields CDR1 WNHNN and CDR2 SYGVQD (reference sequence). Trimming removed 2 bases from V and 6 bases from J; junction bases left unmatched: 10. The CDR3 covers 15 residues. The chain's CDR3 is CASSESKAGVIEQYF. The CDR3 DNA reads as TGCGCCAGCAGTGAGAGTAAGGCGGGAGTAATCGAGCAGTACTTC.

CDR3 sequence (DNA): TGCGCCAGCAGCCCGACAGGCACCGGGGAGCTGTTTTTT. Amino acid sequence: CASSPTGTGELFF. This chain uses TRBV5-1 with TRBJ2-2; maybe TRBD1 (6 bases). V lost 4 bases and J lost 4, with 8 bases in between. This CDR3 is built from 13 residues. Germline CDR1 is SGHRS and CDR2 is YFSETQ. Full variable domain (missing parts from reference TRBV5-1 and TRBJ2-2): KAGVTQTPRYLIKTRGQQVTLSCSPISGHRSVSWYQQTPGQGLQFLFEYFSETQRNKGNFPGRFSGRQFSNSRSEMNVSTLELGDSALYLCASSPTGTGELFFGEGSRLTVL.

The chain uses TRBV7-9 and TRBJ2-7; 9 bases agree with TRBD2. V lost 2 bases and J lost 9; bases outside the gene matches: 11. The germline V gene encodes CDR1 SEHNR and CDR2 FQNEAQ (reference sequence). The CDR3 spans 15 residues. Here the CDR3 DNA reads TGTGCCAGCAGCTTACTAGCGGGAAGGCTTAAAGCGCAGTACTTC. This codes for CASSLLAGRLKAQYF. The full variable domain, its missing parts supplied by reference TRBV7-9 and TRBJ2-7, is DTGVSQNPRHKITKRGQNVTFRCDPISEHNRLYWYRQTLGQGPEFLTYFQNEAQLEKSRLLSDRFSAERPKGSFSTLEIQRTEQGDSAMYLCASSLLAGRLKAQYFGPGTRLTVT.

The V call is TRBV19, the J call TRBJ2-1; possible D gene TRBD2, 7 bases. The V and J ends lost 7 bases and 15 bases respectively, with 19 bases between them. This CDR3 region has 12 residues. Germline CDR1 and CDR2: LNHDA and SQIVND (reference sequence). The DNA for the CDR3 is TGTGCCAGTATTTCGACTGCGGGGGCTTTGTTCTTC. Its protein product is CASISTAGALFF.

This rearrangement joins TRBV3-1 (or the pseudogene TRBV3-2) to TRBJ2-1, with D hard to call. The CDR3 is 14 residues long. Between the trimmed V and J ends, which lost 0 bases and 4 bases, there was a span of 7 bases. Germline lookup yields CDR1 LGHDT and CDR2 YNNKEL (reference sequence). The DNA of the CDR3 is TGTGCCAGCAGCCAAGAGTACAGTTACAATGAGCAGTTCTTC. It translates to CASSQEYSYNEQFF.

This rearrangement joins TRBV12-5 to TRBJ1-5; no clear D gene. Per germline, CDR1 LGHNT and CDR2 FRNRAP. This CDR3 is 13 amino acids long. Trimming shortened V by 3 bases and J by 5 bases, and 8 bases separated the two germline ends. The CDR3 sequence: CASGFEGDQPQHF. The CDR3 DNA reads as TGTGCTAGTGGTTTTGAGGGAGATCAGCCCCAGCATTTT.

This clone was detected only once. The chain has TRBV7-3 and TRBJ1-2; 10 positions agree with TRBD1. V was clipped by 5 bases and J by 7 bases; unmatched bases: 4. The CDR3 loop spans 13 amino acids. Germline CDR1 is SGHTA and CDR2 is FQGTGA. This CDR3 is CASSRDRGGGYTF. The CDR3 DNA reads TGTGCCAGCAGCCGGGACAGGGGAGGTGGCTACACCTTC.

Here the CDR3 DNA reads TGTGCCAGCAGCGAGACAGTCGACACTGAAGCTTTCTTT. Its translation is CASSETVDTEAFF. The rearrangement uses TRBV7-3 and TRBJ1-1, with D possibly being TRBD1 (5 bases). The CDR3 has 13 residues. CDR1 and CDR2 from the germline V gene are SGHTA and FQGTGA. V was clipped by 5 bases and J by 3 bases, with 10 bases between them.

The chain has TRBV12-3 or TRBV12-4 and TRBJ1-4, with TRBD1 as a possible D gene (5 bases). V shed 5 bases and J shed 8 bases, with 9 bases lying between them. This CDR3 contains 12 residues. The CDR3 reads CASSPQGEKLFF. The CDR3 region has the DNA TGTGCCAGCAGTCCCCAGGGAGAAAAACTGTTTTTT.

The chain carries TRBV19 and TRBJ2-1; a weak D match, TRBD2 (5 bases). The CDR3 covers 17 residues. Germline-derived CDR1 and CDR2 are LNHDA and SQIVND (reference sequence). V gave up 0 bases and J gave up 0 bases, with 12 bases separating them. This CDR3 is CASSIEASRSSYNEQFF. In DNA form, the CDR3 reads TGTGCCAGTAGTATAGAAGCTAGCCGCAGCTCCTACAATGAGCAGTTCTTC.

A few counts support this clone. The chain recombines TRBV19 with TRBJ1-1; 7 bases fit TRBD1. The CDR3 has 14 amino acids. The trim removed 8 bases at V and 4 bases at J, leaving 10 bases unmatched. The germline CDR1 and CDR2 sequences are LNHDA and SQIVND (reference sequence). The CDR3 bases are TGTGCCAGTCGGAGAGCCCCAGGGGGCACTGAAGCTTTCTTT. Translating gives CASRRAPGGTEAFF.

The genes are TRBV19 and TRBJ2-7; no reliable D call. In germline, CDR1 is LNHDA, CDR2 SQIVND (reference sequence). The CDR3 length is 12 residues. The V end lost 4 bases, the J end lost 7 bases, and 11 bases lay between the germline ends. Here the CDR3 reads CASSKSSREQYF. The CDR3 DNA reads TGTGCCAGTAGTAAATCCTCCCGGGAGCAGTACTTC. The full variable domain, rest sourced from reference TRBV19 and TRBJ2-7, is DGGITQSPKYLFRKEGQNVTLSCEQNLNHDAMYWYRQDPGQGLRLIYYSQIVNDFQKGDIAEGYSVSREKKESFPLTVTSAQKNPTAFYLCASSKSSREQYFGPGTRLTVT.

This clone showed up just a few times. The chain recombines TRBV5-1 with TRBJ2-2, with TRBD1 matching 9 bases. The CDR3 contains 15 residues. Germline values: CDR1 SGHRS, CDR2 YFSETQ. The V and J ends lost 4 bases and 4 bases, in that order; junction bases with no gene match: 5. CDR3: CASSRGQGLTGELFF. DNA of the CDR3: TGCGCCAGCAGCCGGGGACAGGGTCTCACCGGGGAGCTGTTTTTT. The complete variable domain, with remaining parts taken from reference TRBV5-1 and TRBJ2-2, reads KAGVTQTPRYLIKTRGQQVTLSCSPISGHRSVSWYQQTPGQGLQFLFEYFSETQRNKGNFPGRFSGRQFSNSRSEMNVSTLELGDSALYLCASSRGQGLTGELFFGEGSRLTVL.